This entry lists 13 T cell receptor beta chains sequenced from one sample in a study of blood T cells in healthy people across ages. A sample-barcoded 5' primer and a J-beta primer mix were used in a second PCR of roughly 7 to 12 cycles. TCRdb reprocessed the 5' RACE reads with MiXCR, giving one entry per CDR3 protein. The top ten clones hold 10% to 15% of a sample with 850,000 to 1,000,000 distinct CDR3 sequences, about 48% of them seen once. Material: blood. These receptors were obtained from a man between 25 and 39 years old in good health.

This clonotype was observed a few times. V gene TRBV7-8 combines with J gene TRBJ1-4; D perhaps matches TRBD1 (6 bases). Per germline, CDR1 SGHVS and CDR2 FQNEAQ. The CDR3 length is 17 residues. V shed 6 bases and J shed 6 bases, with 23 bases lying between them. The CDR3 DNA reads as TGTGCCAGCAGTCGCGGAGCTTCAGGGGAGTTTTATGAAAAACTGTTTTTT. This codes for CASSRGASGEFYEKLFF.

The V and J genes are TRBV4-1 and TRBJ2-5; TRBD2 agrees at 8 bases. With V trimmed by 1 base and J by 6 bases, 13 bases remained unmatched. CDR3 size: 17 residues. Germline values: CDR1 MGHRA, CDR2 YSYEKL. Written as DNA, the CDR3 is TGCGCCAGCAGCCAAGGCCGATTAAACGGGGGGGAGCAGACCCAGTACTTC. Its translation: CASSQGRLNGGEQTQYF.

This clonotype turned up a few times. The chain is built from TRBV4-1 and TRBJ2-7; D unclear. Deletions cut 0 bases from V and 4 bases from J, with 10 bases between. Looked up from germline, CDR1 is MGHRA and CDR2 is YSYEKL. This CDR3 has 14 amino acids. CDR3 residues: CASSQETSDYEQYF. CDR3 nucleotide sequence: TGCGCCAGCAGCCAAGAAACGTCGGATTACGAGCAGTACTTC.

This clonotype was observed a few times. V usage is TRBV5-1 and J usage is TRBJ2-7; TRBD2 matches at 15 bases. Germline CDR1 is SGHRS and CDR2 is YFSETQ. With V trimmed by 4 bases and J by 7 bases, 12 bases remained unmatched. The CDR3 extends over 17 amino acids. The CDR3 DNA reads TGCGCCAGCAGCGTACCTGGGACTAGCGGGGGGTCGGATGAGCAGTACTTC. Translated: CASSVPGTSGGSDEQYF.

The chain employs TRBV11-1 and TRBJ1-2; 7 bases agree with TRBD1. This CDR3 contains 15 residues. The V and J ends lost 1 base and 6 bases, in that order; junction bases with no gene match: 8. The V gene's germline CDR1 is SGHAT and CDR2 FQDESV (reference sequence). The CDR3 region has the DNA TGTGCCAGCAGCTTAGTCGGTGACAGGGAGGATGGCTACACCTTC. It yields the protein CASSLVGDREDGYTF.

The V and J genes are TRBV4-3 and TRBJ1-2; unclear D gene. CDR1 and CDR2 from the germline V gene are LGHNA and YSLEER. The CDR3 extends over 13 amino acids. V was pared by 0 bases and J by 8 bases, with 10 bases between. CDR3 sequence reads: CASSQDMNRGYTF. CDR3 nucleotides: TGCGCCAGCAGCCAAGATATGAATAGGGGCTACACCTTC.

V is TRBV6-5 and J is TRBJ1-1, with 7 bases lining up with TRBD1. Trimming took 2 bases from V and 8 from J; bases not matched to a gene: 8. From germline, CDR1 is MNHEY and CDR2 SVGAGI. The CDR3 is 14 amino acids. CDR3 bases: TGTGCCAGCAGTTACCGACAGGGTAGGGGGGAAGCTTTCTTT. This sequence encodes CASSYRQGRGEAFF.

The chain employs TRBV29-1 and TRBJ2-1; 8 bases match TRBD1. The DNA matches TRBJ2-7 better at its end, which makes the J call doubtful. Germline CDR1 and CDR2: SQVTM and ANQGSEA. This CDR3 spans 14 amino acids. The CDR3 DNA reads TGCAGCGCCGGAGGACAGGGATATTTTCACGAGCAGTACTTC. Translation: CSAGGQGYFHEQYF.

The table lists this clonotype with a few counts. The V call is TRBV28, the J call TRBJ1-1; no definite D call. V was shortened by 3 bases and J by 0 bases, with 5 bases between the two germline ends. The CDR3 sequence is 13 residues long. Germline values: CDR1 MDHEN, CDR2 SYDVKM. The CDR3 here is CASSFILNTEAFF. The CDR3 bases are TGTGCCAGCAGTTTCATCCTGAACACTGAAGCTTTCTTT.

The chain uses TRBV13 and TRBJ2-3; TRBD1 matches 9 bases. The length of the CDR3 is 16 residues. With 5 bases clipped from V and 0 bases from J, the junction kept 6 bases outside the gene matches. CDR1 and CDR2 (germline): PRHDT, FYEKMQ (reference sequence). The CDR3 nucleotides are TGTGCCAGCAGCCCCCGGGACAGGGTGAGCACAGATACGCAGTATTTT. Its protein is CASSPRDRVSTDTQYF.

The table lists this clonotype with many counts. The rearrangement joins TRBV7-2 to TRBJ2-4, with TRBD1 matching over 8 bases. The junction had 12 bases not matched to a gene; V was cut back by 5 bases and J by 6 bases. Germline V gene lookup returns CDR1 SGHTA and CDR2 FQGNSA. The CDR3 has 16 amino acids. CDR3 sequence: CASSDDRQGKRNIQYF. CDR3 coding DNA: TGTGCCAGCAGCGACGACCGACAGGGGAAAAGAAACATTCAGTACTTC.

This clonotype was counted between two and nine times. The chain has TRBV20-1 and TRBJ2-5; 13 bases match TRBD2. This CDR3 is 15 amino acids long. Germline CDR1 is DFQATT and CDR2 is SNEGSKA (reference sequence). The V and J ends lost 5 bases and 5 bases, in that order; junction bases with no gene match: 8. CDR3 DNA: TGCAGTGCTCTTCGGGGGACTAGCGGGAAGGAGACCCAGTACTTC. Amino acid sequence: CSALRGTSGKETQYF.

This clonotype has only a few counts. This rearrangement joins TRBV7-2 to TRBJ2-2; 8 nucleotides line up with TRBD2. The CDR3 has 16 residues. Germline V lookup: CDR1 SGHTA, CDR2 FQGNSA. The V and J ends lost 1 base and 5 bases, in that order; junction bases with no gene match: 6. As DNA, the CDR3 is TGTGCCAGCAGCTTAGAGCTCAGACTAGCGACCGGGGAGCTGTTTTTT. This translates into CASSLELRLATGELFF.